Here is one T cell receptor (beta chain) with its context. Antigen specificity is unknown. This sample was included in a study of molecular identifiers for immune sequencing clone quantification. Study-wide background: Replicate RNA from 20,000 or 100,000 naive CD8 T cells formed five aliquots; four were sequenced. Findings of the study overall: Clone sizes that are highly expanded could be underestimated when identical TCR molecules share a barcode. The share of molecules held by clones above 20 RNA copies was over 99% in effector cells and under 1% in naive cells.

MiXCR, applied by TCRdb to the PCR reads, yields one record per CDR3 protein. The profile covers hundreds of thousands of distinct CDR3 sequences, with 25% appearing a single time and 0.78% taken by the ten largest. Germline lookup yields CDR1 MNHNS and CDR2 SASEGT. The CDR3 loop spans 15 amino acids. V shed 4 bases and J 8 bases; nucleotides not matched to a gene: 11. The clonotype was recovered from a human donor in good health. Some libraries in this study had Jurkat cell RNA spiked in. Sequenced input: naive CD8+ T cells from blood, with Jurkat cell RNA spiked in. Noted subset: FACS-sorted CD8+CD4-CCR7+CD45RA+ naive T cells. The rearrangement joins TRBV6-1 to TRBJ1-2; 9 bases fit TRBD1. This CDR3 reads CASSVPGQGLRGYTF. Here the CDR3 DNA reads TGTGCCAGCAGTGTACCGGGACAGGGCCTGCGAGGCTACACCTTC.